These 4 T cell receptor beta chains were all obtained from the same sample, sequenced in a study of regulatory T cells in long-lasting Graves disease. Time point specified: newly diagnosed GD, antithyroid drugs for less than 3 months. PBMC-derived RNA was used for the TCR library. Arm-PCR of CDR3 regions with iRepertoire HTBI primers generated TCR beta libraries. TCRdb itself ran the multiplex PCR reads through MiXCR, one entry per CDR3 protein. The repertoire holds 540,000 or so distinct CDR3 sequences, less than 15% seen once, with 10% in the top ten. These same records also appear under a second study, on T cells in Graves' hyperthyroidism and ophthalmopathy.

This specimen was peripheral blood mononuclear cells (PBMCs), taken at new diagnosis, from a patient treated with antithyroid drugs. The receptors originated from a man in his thirties or forties with Graves disease.

This clonotype was counted at least ten times. The rearrangement uses TRBV10-2 and TRBJ1-2; no clear D gene. Between the trimmed V and J ends, which lost 4 bases and 1 base, there was a span of 4 bases. CDR1 and CDR2 from the germline V gene are WSHSY and SAAADI. CDR3 length: 12 amino acids. The CDR3 region is CASSVDNYGYTF. Written as DNA, the CDR3 is TGCGCCAGCAGTGTAGATAACTATGGCTACACCTTC.

This clonotype was seen a handful of times. Here the CDR3 reads CASSQTGAWRHEQFF. The CDR3 nucleotides are TGTGCCAGCAGCCAAACAGGGGCTTGGCGCCATGAGCAGTTCTTC. The chain couples TRBV14 to TRBJ2-1, with 7 bases lining up with TRBD1. V shed 2 bases, J shed 8 bases, and the junction held 9 bases outside the gene matches. Germline lookup yields CDR1 SGHDN and CDR2 FVKESK. The CDR3 totals 15 residues.

This clonotype has at least ten counts. V is TRBV12-3 or TRBV12-4 and J is TRBJ2-4; D remains unclear. The V end was cut by 3 bases, the J end by 4 bases, with 7 bases between. This CDR3 is 13 amino acids long. CDR3 DNA: TGTGCCAGCAGTTTCATTTCAAAAAACATTCAGTACTTC. Translation: CASSFISKNIQYF.

The sample holds many counts of this clonotype. This chain links TRBV7-9 with TRBJ1-1; D might be TRBD1 (6 bases). V gave up 5 bases and J gave up 7 bases, with 17 bases separating them. CDR1 and CDR2 (germline): SEHNR, FQNEAQ (reference sequence). The CDR3 runs to 14 residues. The CDR3 sequence: CASSPPDGGGEAFF. The CDR3 region has the DNA TGTGCCAGCAGCCCGCCCGACGGGGGCGGTGAAGCTTTCTTT.